Listed here are 18 T cell receptor beta chains from one sample, sequenced in a study of OX40 agonist ivuxolimab in advanced cancers. The protocol was immunoSEQ multiplex PCR, while the TCRdb copy is restricted to in-frame clones and leaves out a portion. The data show around 30,000 clones, with about four fifths seen just once and around 21% held by the top ten. The sample in question was CD4+ or CD8+ T cells sorted from blood, obtained in a trial of the OX40 agonist ivuxolimab. Receptors were obtained from an adult with an advanced solid tumor such as melanoma, head and neck, liver or kidney cancer.

V usage is TRBV27 and J usage is TRBJ2-3; D possibly uses TRBD1 or TRBD2 (5 bases each). The CDR3 is 11 residues long. V dropped 3 bases and J dropped 8 bases, with 6 bases sitting between them. Germline-derived CDR1 and CDR2 are MNHEY and SMNVEV (reference sequence). The CDR3 is CASSFGGTQYF. CDR3 sequence (DNA): TGTGCCAGCAGTTTTGGGGGTACGCAGTATTTT.

This chain joins TRBV19 and TRBJ2-4, with TRBD2 identical over 8 bases. The length of the CDR3 is 13 residues. Germline V gives CDR1 LNHDA, CDR2 SQIVND (reference sequence). Unmatched junction bases numbered 5, after V lost 5 bases and J lost 8 bases. The CDR3 bases are TGTGCCAGTAGTGGATCCGGGGGGGACATTCAGTACTTC. This sequence encodes CASSGSGGDIQYF.

This clone was counted a single time. The chain joins TRBV5-5 to TRBJ2-7; 7 bases align to TRBD1. Germline V CDR1 and CDR2: SGHKS, YYEKEE (reference sequence). J was trimmed by 6 bases and V by 0 bases; bases with no gene match: 9. This CDR3 has 15 amino acids. The CDR3 sequence is CASSLGTGPAGEQYF. CDR3 coding DNA: TGTGCCAGCAGCTTGGGGACAGGACCTGCCGGCGAGCAGTACTTC.

The V and J genes are TRBV11-2 and TRBJ2-1; D is uncertain. CDR1 is SGHAT, CDR2 FQNNGV, per germline. V was clipped by 3 bases and J by 7 bases, with 19 bases between them. The CDR3 contains 16 residues. CDR3 nucleotide sequence: TGTGCCAGCAGCTTCTTCGTCGGATCTAGAACAAATGAGCAGTTCTTC. This codes for CASSFFVGSRTNEQFF.

This chain uses TRBV7-2 with TRBJ2-7; 8 bases line up with TRBD1. CDR3 length: 16 residues. The germline CDR1 and CDR2 sequences are SGHTA and FQGNSA. V gave up 5 bases and J gave up 4 bases; unmatched junction bases: 13. The CDR3 DNA reads TGTGCCAGCAGCCCAAGGGACAGGACAATGGTGTACGAGCAGTACTTC. This codes for CASSPRDRTMVYEQYF.

This clone is deemed medium-sized. The rearrangement joins TRBV28 to TRBJ2-7, with D unclear. Germline lookup yields CDR1 MDHEN and CDR2 SYDVKM. V lost 6 bases and J lost 3, with 18 bases in between. The CDR3 runs 15 residues. For the CDR3, the DNA is TGTGCCAGCAGCCCCGGAGCAGGCCTAAACTACGAGCAGTACTTC. Its protein product is CASSPGAGLNYEQYF.

A note on this clone: The same CDR3 also results from other DNA sequences found in this sample. The rearrangement uses TRBV4-1 and TRBJ2-2; D tentatively fits TRBD1 or TRBD2 (5 bases each). The CDR3 sequence is 14 residues long. The V gene's germline CDR1 is MGHRA and CDR2 YSYEKL. V was pared by 4 bases and J by 4 bases, with 10 bases between. CDR3 region: CASSLGPRTGELFF. Written as DNA, the CDR3 is TGCGCCAGCAGCCTGGGACCCCGCACCGGGGAGCTGTTTTTT.

This clone turned up a few times. J is TRBJ1-1 and V is TRBV6-6; weak D call: TRBD1 (5 bases). Trimming shortened V by 0 bases and J by 4 bases, and 6 bases separated the two germline ends. Germline V CDR1 and CDR2: MNHNY, SVGAGI (reference sequence). The CDR3 covers 13 residues. This chain's CDR3 is CASSYSGTTEAFF. The CDR3 region has the DNA TGTGCCAGCAGTTACTCAGGGACCACTGAAGCTTTCTTT.

This sequence joins TRBV15 and TRBJ2-1; 11 bases align to TRBD2. Germline CDR1 and CDR2: LNHNV and YYDKDF (reference sequence). The CDR3 loop spans 16 amino acids. Germline trimming cut 0 bases from V and 3 bases from J; bases unmatched to any gene: 1. CDR3 nucleotides: TGTGCCACCAGCAGAGATCTAGCGGGGGGCTACAATGAGCAGTTCTTC. Amino acid sequence: CATSRDLAGGYNEQFF.

J is TRBJ1-6 and V is TRBV30; 11 nucleotides match TRBD1. Trimming removed 8 bases from V and 9 bases from J; junction bases left unmatched: 6. The CDR3 covers 13 residues. Germline V CDR1 and CDR2: GTSNPN, SVGIG (reference sequence). DNA for the CDR3: TGTGCCCGCTGGACAGGGGGCTTTTCACCCCTCCACTTT. This encodes CARWTGGFSPLHF.

The chain links TRBV9 to TRBJ2-3, with TRBD2 identical over 9 bases. The CDR3 sequence is 18 residues long. Unmatched junction bases numbered 9, after V lost 1 base and J lost 0 bases. The V gene's germline CDR1 is SGDLS and CDR2 YYNGEE. The CDR3 here is CASSVPEVAGVSTDTQYF. CDR3 nucleotides: TGTGCCAGCAGCGTACCCGAAGTAGCGGGGGTCAGCACAGATACGCAGTATTTT.

The V call is TRBV27, the J call TRBJ2-7; D is undetermined. V was shortened by 8 bases and J by 0 bases, with 14 bases between the two germline ends. Per the germline V gene, CDR1 is MNHEY and CDR2 is SMNVEV (reference sequence). The CDR3 spans 14 residues. The CDR3 protein is CASGYPISSYEQYF. In DNA form, the CDR3 reads TGTGCCAGCGGGTACCCCATAAGCTCCTACGAGCAGTACTTC.

This CDR3 reads CASSQDWIPPNQPQHF. The CDR3 DNA sequence: TGCGCCAGCAGCCAAGATTGGATCCCACCGAATCAGCCCCAGCATTTT. J is TRBJ1-5 and V is TRBV4-3; D unclear. Deletions cut 0 bases from V and 4 bases from J, with 13 bases between. Germline V gives CDR1 LGHNA, CDR2 YSLEER. The CDR3 is 16 residues long.

The CDR3 spells CASSSLSPVLTNEQYF. The CDR3 nucleotides are TGTGCCAGCAGTTCCCTAAGCCCGGTATTGACCAACGAGCAGTACTTC. The rearrangement links TRBV27 to TRBJ2-7; no clear D gene. Germline assignment: CDR1 MNHEY and CDR2 SMNVEV (reference sequence). Trimming pared 4 bases from V and 5 bases from J, leaving 21 bases between. The CDR3 contains 16 residues.

This clone turned up a few times. The J gene is TRBJ1-6, the V gene TRBV28, with 8 bases matching TRBD1. Trimming removed 10 bases from V and 8 bases from J; junction bases left unmatched: 16. The germline gives CDR1 MDHEN, CDR2 SYDVKM. The CDR3 has 16 amino acids. The chain's CDR3 is CAISGTGDSWDSPLHF. CDR3 DNA: TGTGCCATCAGCGGGACAGGTGACTCCTGGGATTCACCCCTCCACTTT.

This sequence joins TRBV27 and TRBJ2-1; 15 bases align to TRBD2. Germline V lookup: CDR1 MNHEY, CDR2 SMNVEV (reference sequence). V was pared by 5 bases and J by 7 bases, with 6 bases of the junction left unmatched. The CDR3 runs 16 residues. The CDR3 protein is CASSPWTSGRENEQFF. CDR3 sequence (DNA): TGTGCCAGCAGTCCGTGGACTAGCGGGAGGGAAAATGAGCAGTTCTTC.

This chain links TRBV18 with TRBJ2-5; TRBD1 matches at 8 bases. J lost 4 bases, V lost 8 bases, and 6 bases had no gene match. The CDR3 runs 13 residues. Germline CDR1 KGHSH, CDR2 LQKENI. The DNA for the CDR3 is TGTGCCAGCAACTCAGGGGGCATAGAGACCCAGTACTTC. It encodes CASNSGGIETQYF.

The chain is built from TRBV27 and TRBJ2-7, with unresolved D. The ends were cut back, 2 bases at V and 1 base at J, with 9 bases in the middle. CDR1 and CDR2 (germline): MNHEY, SMNVEV (reference sequence). The CDR3 is 14 residues long. The CDR3 sequence is CASSLQGLSYEQYF. The CDR3 DNA reads as TGTGCCAGCAGTTTACAAGGGCTTTCCTACGAGCAGTACTTC.